The 10 T cell receptor beta chains below come from one sample, sequenced in a study of blood T cell repertoires in COVID-19 (TCRdb year 2020). Libraries were prepared through the immunoSEQ multiplex PCR assay. Drawn from immuneACCESS, this table holds only the in-frame rearrangements with V and J called that TCRdb kept. Clones are partly lost; checked studies trace under half to an unresolved V gene and leave the rest unexplained. This sample has under 350,000 clones in its table, and roughly 89% of those were observed once. The ten largest clones represent 1.5% to 2% of the sample. What was sequenced was peripheral blood. These receptors came from a woman between 25 and 40 years old with COVID-19, enrolled during active disease.

The chain joins TRBV5-1 to TRBJ2-1, with 8 nucleotides matching TRBD2. The length of the CDR3 is 14 residues. V shed 0 bases and J 6 bases; nucleotides not matched to a gene: 2. Germline values: CDR1 SGHRS, CDR2 YFSETQ. CDR3 DNA: TGCGCCAGCAGCTTGGGCGGGGGGACCAATGAGCAGTTCTTC. Protein: CASSLGGGTNEQFF.

The rearrangement joins TRBV3-1 (or the pseudogene TRBV3-2) to TRBJ2-1; 8 nucleotides align to TRBD2. The CDR3 is made up of 16 amino acids. CDR1 is LGHDT, CDR2 YNNKEL, per germline (reference sequence). V shed 6 bases, J shed 0 bases, and the junction held 7 bases outside the gene matches. The CDR3, as DNA: TGTGCCAGCAGTCCTAAGCGGGGGCACTCCTACAATGAGCAGTTCTTC. As protein: CASSPKRGHSYNEQFF.

The chain is built from TRBV12-5 and TRBJ2-7; TRBD1 is a possible D gene (5 bases). Germline V gene lookup returns CDR1 LGHNT and CDR2 FRNRAP. Trimming removed 6 bases from V and 2 bases from J, with 8 bases in between. The CDR3 is 12 residues long. The CDR3 nucleotides read TGTGCTAGTGGCCCAGGGACCTACGAGCAGTACTTC. Amino acid sequence: CASGPGTYEQYF. Full variable domain (remainder filled in from reference TRBV12-5 and TRBJ2-7): DARVTQTPRHKVTEMGQEVTMRCQPILGHNTVFWYRQTMMQGLELLAYFRNRAPLDDSGMPKDRFSAEMPDATLATLKIQPSEPRDSAVYFCASGPGTYEQYFGPGTRLTVT.

This clone was counted a single time. J is TRBJ1-4 and V is TRBV5-5; no clear D gene. The germline V and J ends were trimmed by 7 bases and 8 bases, with 15 bases remaining between them. The germline gives CDR1 SGHKS, CDR2 YYEKEE (reference sequence). This CDR3 has 13 residues. The CDR3 region has the DNA TGTGCCAGCGACCCCGTTATGGAGGAAAAACTGTTTTTT. Translation: CASDPVMEEKLFF.

J is TRBJ2-7 and V is TRBV18; TRBD2 matches 16 bases. The germline V gene has CDR1 KGHSH and CDR2 LQKENI. Trimming cost V 3 bases and J 3 bases; bases outside gene matches: 5. The CDR3 consists of 17 residues. DNA for the CDR3: TGTGCCAGCTCACCGGGACTAGCGGGGGGGCGAATCTACGAGCAGTACGTC. Translating gives CASSPGLAGGRIYEQYV.

This clone has only one observation. The gene calls are TRBV6-5 and TRBJ1-3, with D possibly being TRBD1 (5 bases). Trimming took 2 bases from V and 2 from J, leaving 13 bases between them. The CDR3 covers 16 residues. Germline V gene lookup returns CDR1 MNHEY and CDR2 SVGAGI. The CDR3 DNA reads as TGTGCCAGCAGTTACGCGGGGGGACGGCCTGGAAACACCATATATTTT. It encodes CASSYAGGRPGNTIYF.

The rearrangement joins TRBV12-3 or TRBV12-4 to TRBJ1-1; D uncertain. The CDR3 is 12 residues long. The germline V and J ends were trimmed by 1 base and 8 bases, with 8 bases remaining between them. CDR3 sequence reads: CASSLVWAEAFF. Here the CDR3 DNA reads TGTGCCAGCAGTTTAGTTTGGGCAGAAGCTTTCTTT.

The V call is TRBV12-3 or TRBV12-4, the J call TRBJ2-1; no definite D call. CDR3 size: 12 residues. Trimming cost V 6 bases and J 5 bases, with 8 bases left between them. The DNA of the CDR3 is TGTGCCAGCAGGCCCCCTAACAATGAGCAGTTCTTC. This encodes CASRPPNNEQFF.

The chain joins TRBV5-6 to TRBJ2-1; 8 bases map to TRBD2. The germline CDR1 and CDR2 sequences are SGHDT and YYEEEE. The V gene end was trimmed by 0 bases and the J gene end by 6 bases; junction bases not matched to a gene: 11. The CDR3 runs to 17 residues. CDR3 in DNA: TGTGCCAGCAGCTTGGCCGGAGGAGCGGGGGCCCGCAATGAGCAGTTCTTC. Amino acid sequence: CASSLAGGAGARNEQFF.

The V call is TRBV6-6, the J call TRBJ2-1; 7 nucleotides align to TRBD1. The J segment lost 5 bases and the V segment lost 0 bases, leaving 7 bases of the junction unmatched. This CDR3 spans 16 amino acids. CDR1 is MNHNY and CDR2 is SVGAGI in the germline V gene (reference sequence). CDR3 DNA sequence: TGTGCCAGCAGTTACTCCGGACAGGTTAGGGACAATGAGCAGTTCTTC. Translating gives CASSYSGQVRDNEQFF.